Below, 18 T cell receptor beta chains from the same sample are listed, as sequenced in a study of breast tumors, draining lymph nodes, adjacent tissues. Axillary draining lymph nodes of breast cancer patients supplied the node samples. From the multiplex PCR reads, TCRdb called clonotypes with MiXCR, one entry per CDR3 protein. The table lists more than 100,000 distinct CDR3 sequences, around 22% of them singletons. The sequenced sample was axillary lymph node tissue. The receptor source for this set is a female donor with breast cancer. Some clones in this sample may be carry-over from other donors' samples.

Ten or more counts support this clonotype. The chain joins TRBV5-1 to TRBJ2-1; TRBD2 might be the D (6 bases). The CDR3 is made up of 16 amino acids. V was cut by 4 bases and J by 10 bases, with 24 bases left in between. CDR1 is SGHRS, CDR2 YFSETQ, per germline. Here the CDR3 DNA reads TGCGCCAGCAGCAGAGGAGGGAATACCCCCGGACGCGAGCAGTTCTTC. Translation: CASSRGGNTPGREQFF.

The rearrangement links TRBV7-6 to TRBJ1-2; possible D gene TRBD1, 6 bases. In germline, CDR1 is SGHVS, CDR2 FNYEAQ. Trimming removed 0 bases at V and 4 bases at J, with 9 bases between. There are 14 residues in the CDR3. CDR3 sequence reads: CASSLARGGYGYTF. In nucleotides, the CDR3 is TGTGCCAGCAGCTTAGCGAGAGGGGGCTATGGCTACACCTTC.

This clonotype was seen ten or more times. The rearrangement uses TRBV11-1 and TRBJ2-7; 9 positions agree with TRBD2. Germline V gene sequence: CDR1 SGHAT, CDR2 FQDESV (reference sequence). This CDR3 has 15 residues. Unmatched junction bases numbered 9, after V lost 6 bases and J lost 3 bases. The CDR3 sequence: CASSRAGGSGYEQYF. Here the CDR3 DNA reads TGTGCCAGCAGTAGAGCGGGAGGTAGCGGCTACGAGCAGTACTTC.

This clonotype was seen at least ten times. The chain is built from TRBV6-1 and TRBJ2-7; the match to TRBD2 covers 12 bases. CDR1 is MNHNS, CDR2 SASEGT, per germline. There are 14 residues in the CDR3. With 6 bases clipped from V and 5 bases from J, the junction kept 5 bases outside the gene matches. The CDR3 DNA reads TGTGCCAGCAGCCGACTAGCGGGAGTCCACGAGCAGTACTTC. Encoded protein: CASSRLAGVHEQYF.

This clonotype has only a few counts. V usage is TRBV18 and J usage is TRBJ2-3; D not resolved. CDR1 KGHSH and CDR2 LQKENI come from the germline V gene. This CDR3 has 15 amino acids. Between the trimmed V and J ends, which lost 1 base and 6 bases, there was a span of 14 bases. CDR3 amino acids: CASSPQGRFGDTQYF. The CDR3 DNA sequence: TGTGCCAGCTCACCACAGGGTCGATTCGGTGATACGCAGTATTTT.

This clonotype was observed many times. The chain uses TRBV30 and TRBJ1-6; TRBD1 agrees at 7 bases. CDR1 GTSNPN and CDR2 SVGIG come from the germline V gene (reference sequence). This CDR3 is 14 amino acids long. The ends lost 2 bases at V and 7 bases at J; junction bases unmatched: 5. CDR3 region: CAWSRDRVNSPLHF. DNA for the CDR3: TGTGCCTGGAGTCGGGACAGAGTAAATTCACCCCTCCACTTT.

This chain connects TRBV28 to TRBJ2-7, with unresolved D. CDR3 size: 11 residues. Germline CDR1 and CDR2: MDHEN and SYDVKM. Trimming pared 5 bases from V and 6 bases from J, leaving 8 bases between. The chain's CDR3 is CASSPLLEQYF. The CDR3, as DNA: TGTGCCAGCAGTCCCCTCCTCGAGCAGTACTTC.

The table lists this clonotype with many counts. V gene TRBV4-1 combines with J gene TRBJ2-2; 13 nucleotides agree with TRBD2. Germline assignment: CDR1 MGHRA and CDR2 YSYEKL. This CDR3 comprises 17 residues. V trimming: 4 bases; J trimming: 7 bases; junction bases outside the gene matches: 9. This chain's CDR3 is CASSLGGTSGMGGELFF. CDR3 DNA: TGCGCCAGCAGCCTCGGCGGGACTAGCGGGATGGGCGGGGAGCTGTTTTTT.

This clonotype was counted many times. V and J are TRBV4-1 and TRBJ2-2, with D perhaps given as TRBD1 or TRBD2 (5 bases each). This CDR3 has 16 amino acids. Germline values: CDR1 MGHRA, CDR2 YSYEKL. Deletions cut 0 bases from V and 4 bases from J, with 12 bases between. The CDR3 nucleotides are TGCGCCAGCAGCCAAGAGGGGCGGGTTCCCACCGGGGAGCTGTTTTTT. Its protein is CASSQEGRVPTGELFF.

Ten or more counts support this clonotype. The chain has TRBV7-8 and TRBJ1-6; D might be TRBD1 (5 bases). The germline V gene has CDR1 SGHVS and CDR2 FQNEAQ. The CDR3 has 15 residues. Trimming removed 1 base at V and 10 bases at J, with 14 bases between. For the CDR3, the DNA is TGTGCCAGCAGCTTAGAGGCAGGATGGGACTCACCCCTCCACTTT. Translating it yields CASSLEAGWDSPLHF.

Concerning this clonotype: No conserved phenylalanine or tryptophan is present at the end of the CDR3, so a read error is the likely explanation. V gene TRBV30 combines with J gene TRBJ2-5; D call uncertain. The V gene lost 5 bases and the J gene lost 1 base, with 14 bases spanning the gap. Germline V gene lookup returns CDR1 GTSNPN and CDR2 SVGIG (reference sequence). The CDR3 has 14 amino acids. For the CDR3, the DNA is TGTGCCTGGGACGTCTCGGGTGTCCAAGAGACCCAGTACCTC. It yields the protein CAWDVSGVQETQYL.

This chain uses TRBV28 with TRBJ2-2, with TRBD2 matching 11 bases. The CDR3 contains 15 residues. V lost 7 bases to trimming and J lost 5 bases; unmatched junction nucleotides: 6. Germline CDR1 MDHEN, CDR2 SYDVKM. This CDR3 is CASKLAGVRTGELFF. The CDR3 DNA reads as TGTGCCAGCAAACTAGCGGGAGTTCGAACCGGGGAGCTGTTTTTT.

V gene TRBV10-3 combines with J gene TRBJ1-1; D is perhaps TRBD1 (5 bases). This CDR3 is built from 14 residues. V shed 6 bases and J shed 2 bases, with 13 bases lying between them. The V gene's germline CDR1 is ENHRY and CDR2 SYGVKD. The CDR3 here is CAISAGLINTEAFF. CDR3 in DNA: TGTGCCATCAGCGCGGGACTTATAAACACTGAAGCTTTCTTT.

This clonotype has ten or more counts. Here the CDR3 reads CASSYSMVGNEKLFF. The CDR3 DNA reads TGTGCCAGCAGTTACTCGATGGTGGGTAATGAAAAACTGTTTTTT. V and J are TRBV6-5 and TRBJ1-4; D remains unclear. Germline loops: CDR1 MNHEY, CDR2 SVGAGI. The CDR3 totals 15 residues. V shed 0 bases and J shed 4 bases, with 9 bases lying between them.

This clonotype was counted many times. V gene TRBV4-3 combines with J gene TRBJ1-6; no clear D gene. The CDR3 consists of 14 residues. The V gene's germline CDR1 is LGHNA and CDR2 YSLEER. Trimming took 1 base from V and 11 from J, leaving 12 bases between them. The DNA of the CDR3 is TGCGCCAGCAGCCAAGTACCCCATTGGGCACCCCTCCACTTT. The encoded protein is CASSQVPHWAPLHF.

Turning to this clonotype: The junction departs from the called germline gene at one end, perhaps through a read error. The chain carries TRBV20-1 and TRBJ2-1; 10 positions agree with TRBD2. CDR1 is DFQATT, CDR2 SNEGSKA, per germline (reference sequence). The CDR3 sequence is 14 residues long. The DNA for the CDR3 is TGCAGTGCCCAGACCAGCGGGGGGGCCTATGAGCAGCTCTTC. Its protein product is CSAQTSGGAYEQLF.

Concerning this clonotype: With a much larger clone just one base away, this may be a read error. The chain uses TRBV19 and TRBJ2-1; D assignment may be TRBD1 or TRBD2 (5 bases each). This CDR3 is 14 amino acids long. Germline V gene lookup returns CDR1 LNHDA and CDR2 SQIVND (reference sequence). The CDR3 is CASSIAGTYNGQFF. CDR3 nucleotides: TGTGCCAGTAGTATAGCCGGGACCTACAATGGGCAGTTCTTC.

The table lists this clonotype with many counts. The chain has TRBV7-8 and TRBJ2-5; 10 bases fit TRBD2. The CDR3 covers 17 residues. Germline assignment: CDR1 SGHVS and CDR2 FQNEAQ. With 0 bases clipped from V and 7 bases from J, the junction kept 11 bases outside the gene matches. The CDR3, as DNA: TGTGCCAGCAGCTTAGCGCAAGTAGCGGGGGGCCGGAGGACCCAGTACTTC. As protein: CASSLAQVAGGRRTQYF.